Reported below is one T cell receptor beta chain. Its antigen is still unknown. This CDR3 is 16 amino acids long. Germline-derived CDR1 and CDR2 are SGDLS and YYNGEE. The V and J ends lost 1 base and 0 bases, in that order; junction bases with no gene match: 3. This entry belongs to a study of response to subunit inactivated influenza vaccine. Notes on the study in general: Each seasonal influenza vaccination, the authors suggested, recruits few new T cells.

A single record per CDR3 protein comes from TCRdb applying MiXCR to the RT-PCR reads. Of some 850,000 distinct CDR3 sequences listed, about 18% were seen once; the top ten hold about a tenth. The sequencing used PBMCs from blood, collected roughly 5 days after vaccination. The rearrangement joins TRBV9 to TRBJ2-2; 7 bases are a match to TRBD1. This TCR was recovered from a man in his fifties or sixties who received an inactivated influenza vaccine. In DNA form, the CDR3 reads TGTGCCAGCAGCGTAAAAACAGGGGCGAACACCGGGGAGCTGTTTTTT. Protein product: CASSVKTGANTGELFF.